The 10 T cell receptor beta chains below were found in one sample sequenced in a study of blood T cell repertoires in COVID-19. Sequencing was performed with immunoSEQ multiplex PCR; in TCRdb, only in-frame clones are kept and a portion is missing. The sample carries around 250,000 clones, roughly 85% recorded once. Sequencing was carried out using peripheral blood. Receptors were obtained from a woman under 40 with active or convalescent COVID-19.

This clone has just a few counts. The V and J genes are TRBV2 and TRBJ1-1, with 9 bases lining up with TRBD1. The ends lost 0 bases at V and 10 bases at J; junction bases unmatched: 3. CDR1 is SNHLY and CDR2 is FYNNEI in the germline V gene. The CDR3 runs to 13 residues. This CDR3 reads CASSEARQGGAFF. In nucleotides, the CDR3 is TGTGCCAGCAGTGAAGCCAGACAGGGGGGAGCTTTCTTT.

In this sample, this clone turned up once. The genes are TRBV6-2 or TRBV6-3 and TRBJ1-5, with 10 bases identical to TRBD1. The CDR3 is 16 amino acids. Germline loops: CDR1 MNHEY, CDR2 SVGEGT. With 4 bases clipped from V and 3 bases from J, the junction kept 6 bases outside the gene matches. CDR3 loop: CASSLAGTGDNQPQHF. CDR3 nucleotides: TGTGCCAGCAGTTTAGCCGGGACAGGGGACAATCAGCCCCAGCATTTT.

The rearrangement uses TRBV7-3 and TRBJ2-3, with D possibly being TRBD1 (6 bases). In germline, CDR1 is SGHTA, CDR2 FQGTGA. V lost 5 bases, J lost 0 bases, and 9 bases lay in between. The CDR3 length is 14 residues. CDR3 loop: CASSQGQSTDTQYF. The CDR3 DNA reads TGTGCCAGCAGCCAAGGACAGAGCACAGATACGCAGTATTTT.

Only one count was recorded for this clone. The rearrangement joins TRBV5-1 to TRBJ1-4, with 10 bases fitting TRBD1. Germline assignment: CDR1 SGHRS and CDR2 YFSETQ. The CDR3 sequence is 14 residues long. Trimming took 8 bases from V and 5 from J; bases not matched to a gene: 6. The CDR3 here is CASSGGQGNEKLFF. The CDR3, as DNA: TGCGCCAGTTCCGGGGGACAGGGGAATGAAAAACTGTTTTTT.

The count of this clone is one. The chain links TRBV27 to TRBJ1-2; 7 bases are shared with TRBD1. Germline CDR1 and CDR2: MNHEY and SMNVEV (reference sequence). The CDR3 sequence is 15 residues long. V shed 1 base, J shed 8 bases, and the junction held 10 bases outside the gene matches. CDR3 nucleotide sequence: TGTGCCAGCAGTTTATTGCCGAGGGACAGCGGGGGCTACACCTTC. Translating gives CASSLLPRDSGGYTF.

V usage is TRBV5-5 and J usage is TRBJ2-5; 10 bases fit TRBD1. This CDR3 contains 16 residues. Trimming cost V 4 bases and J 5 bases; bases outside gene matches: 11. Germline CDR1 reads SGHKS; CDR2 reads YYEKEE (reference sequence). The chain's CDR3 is CASSTRQGAIGETQYF. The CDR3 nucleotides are TGTGCCAGCAGCACTCGACAGGGGGCTATCGGGGAGACCCAGTACTTC.

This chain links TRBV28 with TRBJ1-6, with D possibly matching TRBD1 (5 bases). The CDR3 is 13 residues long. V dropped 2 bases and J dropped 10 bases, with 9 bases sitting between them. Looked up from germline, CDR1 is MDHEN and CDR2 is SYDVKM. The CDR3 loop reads CASSLQGSSPLHF. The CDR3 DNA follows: TGTGCCAGCAGTTTACAGGGTTCATCACCCCTCCACTTT.

CDR3 sequence reads: CATGKGRDRDLAEAFF. The CDR3, as DNA: TGTGCCACCGGAAAGGGTCGGGACAGGGATTTGGCTGAAGCTTTCTTT. The chain carries TRBV10-3 and TRBJ1-1; 9 bases agree with TRBD1. This CDR3 has 16 amino acids. The junction had 18 bases not matched to a gene; V was cut back by 10 bases and J by 6 bases. The germline gives CDR1 ENHRY, CDR2 SYGVKD.

CDR3 sequence reads: CASSTGLNTEAFF. The CDR3 bases are TGTGCCAGCAGTACAGGGTTGAACACTGAAGCTTTCTTT. The chain carries TRBV7-3 and TRBJ1-1, with D possibly matching TRBD1 (6 bases). V dropped 6 bases and J dropped 0 bases, with 8 bases sitting between them. Germline CDR1 SGHTA, CDR2 FQGTGA. There are 13 residues in the CDR3.

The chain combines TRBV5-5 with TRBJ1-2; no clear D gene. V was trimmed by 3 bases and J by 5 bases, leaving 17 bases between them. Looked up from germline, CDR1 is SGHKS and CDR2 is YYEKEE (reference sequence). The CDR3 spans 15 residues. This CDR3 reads CASSSHSTGLYGYTF. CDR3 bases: TGTGCCAGCAGCTCCCACAGCACCGGCCTTTATGGCTACACCTTC.